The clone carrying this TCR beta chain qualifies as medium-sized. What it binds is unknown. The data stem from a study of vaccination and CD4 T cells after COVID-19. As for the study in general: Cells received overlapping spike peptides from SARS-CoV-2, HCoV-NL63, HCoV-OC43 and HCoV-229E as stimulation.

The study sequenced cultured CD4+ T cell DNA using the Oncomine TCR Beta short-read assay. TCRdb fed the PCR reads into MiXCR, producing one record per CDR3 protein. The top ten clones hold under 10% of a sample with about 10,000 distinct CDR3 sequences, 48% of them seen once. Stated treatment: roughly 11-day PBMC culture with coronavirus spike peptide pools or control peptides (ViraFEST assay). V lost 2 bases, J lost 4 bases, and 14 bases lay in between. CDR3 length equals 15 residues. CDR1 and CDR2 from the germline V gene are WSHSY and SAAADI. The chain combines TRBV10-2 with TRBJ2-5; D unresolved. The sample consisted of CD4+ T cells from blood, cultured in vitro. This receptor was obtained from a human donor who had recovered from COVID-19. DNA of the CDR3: TGCGCCAGCAGTGAGCCGAGTCAAGGAAGAGAGACCCAGTACTTC. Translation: CASSEPSQGRETQYF.